A selection of T cell receptor beta chains follows, all from one sample in a study of blood T cell repertoires in COVID-19. The method was immunoSEQ multiplex PCR; TCRdb's version includes in-frame clones alone and lacks a portion of them. The repertoire holds approximately 190,000 clones, roughly nine tenths seen once, with 20% to 25% in the top ten. The specimen was peripheral blood. All receptors come from a man aged 55-75 years with active or convalescent COVID-19. Each CDR3 is given with its conserved first and last residue. The order of the fields is J gene, V gene, D gene, clone size, CDR3 DNA, CDR3 protein. D genes are given only for firm matches. Some rows have no size entry. The others give once, few or many, or a class for an expanded clone.

j_call: TRBJ2-5; v_call: TRBV10-1; d_call: -; clone_size: -; cdr3_nt: TGCGCCAGCAGCAGGACACACCAAGAGACCCAGTACTTC; cdr3_aa: CASSRTHQETQYF
j_call: TRBJ1-1; v_call: TRBV7-9; d_call: TRBD1; clone_size: -; cdr3_nt: TGTGCCAGCAGCTTAGTACAGGGGTACTCTGAAGCTTTCTTT; cdr3_aa: CASSLVQGYSEAFF
j_call: TRBJ2-1; v_call: TRBV19; d_call: -; clone_size: -; cdr3_nt: TGTGCCAGTAGTATTGGGCCCGGGGGTGAGCAGTTCTTC; cdr3_aa: CASSIGPGGEQFF
j_call: TRBJ2-7; v_call: TRBV24-1; d_call: -; clone_size: -; cdr3_nt: TGTGCCACCAGTGAAACAACTCCCAGGTCCGGGGGACCCTCCTACGAGCAGTACTTC; cdr3_aa: CATSETTPRSGGPSYEQYF
j_call: TRBJ1-3; v_call: TRBV7-9; d_call: -; clone_size: -; cdr3_nt: TGTGCCAGCAGCCTGAGCCAAGCTCGGGGAAACACCATATATTTT; cdr3_aa: CASSLSQARGNTIYF
j_call: TRBJ1-6; v_call: TRBV19; d_call: -; clone_size: -; cdr3_nt: TGTGCCAGTATCTCCCCGCAACTTGGGGGCCCCCTCCACTTT; cdr3_aa: CASISPQLGGPLHF
j_call: TRBJ2-3; v_call: TRBV5-1; d_call: TRBD2; clone_size: -; cdr3_nt: TGCGCCAGCAGCTTGGATTCTCTAGCGGGCACAGATACGCAGTATTTT; cdr3_aa: CASSLDSLAGTDTQYF
j_call: TRBJ2-3; v_call: TRBV7-9; d_call: -; clone_size: -; cdr3_nt: TGTGCCAGCAGCTTCTCAGGCGCAGATACGCAGTATTTT; cdr3_aa: CASSFSGADTQYF
j_call: TRBJ1-1; v_call: TRBV5-1; d_call: TRBD1; clone_size: -; cdr3_nt: TGCGCCAGCAGCTGGGGACAGGGACGGGACACTGAAGCTTTCTTT; cdr3_aa: CASSWGQGRDTEAFF
j_call: TRBJ1-2; v_call: TRBV13; d_call: -; clone_size: -; cdr3_nt: TGTGCCAGCAGCTTAGGACAGGGAGATGGCTACACCTTC; cdr3_aa: CASSLGQGDGYTF
j_call: TRBJ2-3; v_call: TRBV3-1/TRBV3-2; d_call: -; clone_size: -; cdr3_nt: TGTGCCAGCAGCCAAGACGCCCGCCCGGGAGATACGCAGTATTTT; cdr3_aa: CASSQDARPGDTQYF
j_call: TRBJ2-3; v_call: TRBV7-3; d_call: -; clone_size: -; cdr3_nt: TGTGCCAGCAGCTTACTAGGTCAGAACTCAGATACGCAGTATTTT; cdr3_aa: CASSLLGQNSDTQYF
j_call: TRBJ2-7; v_call: TRBV7-2; d_call: TRBD2; clone_size: -; cdr3_nt: TGTGCCAGCAGCGAAACTCCGGGACTAGCCTACGAGCAGTACTTC; cdr3_aa: CASSETPGLAYEQYF
j_call: TRBJ1-4; v_call: TRBV7-9; d_call: -; clone_size: once; cdr3_nt: TGTGCCAGCAGCTTTATGTCGACAGGAGGTAATGAAAAACTGTTTTTT; cdr3_aa: CASSFMSTGGNEKLFF
j_call: TRBJ1-2; v_call: TRBV5-1; d_call: -; clone_size: -; cdr3_nt: TGCGCCAGCAGCTTGGTGGAGGCCTCTAACTATGGCTACACCTTC; cdr3_aa: CASSLVEASNYGYTF
j_call: TRBJ2-4; v_call: TRBV27; d_call: TRBD2; clone_size: -; cdr3_nt: TGTGCCAGCAGTTCCGCCCGACTAGCGGGGGACCAAACCGGCAACATTCAGTACTTC; cdr3_aa: CASSSARLAGDQTGNIQYF